The clone carrying this T cell receptor beta chain was detected ten times or more. What it recognizes is unknown. This sample is drawn from a study of metastatic and nonmetastatic thyroid tumors. Study-level background: Peripheral blood and tumor or nodule samples from malignant and benign thyroid patients were compared.

Study-level results: Compared with benign nodules, malignant thyroid tumors were reported to have significantly higher TCR beta diversity in both blood and tumor.

Germline CDR1 is KGHDR and CDR2 is SFDVKD. This CDR3 region has 19 residues. V dropped 0 bases and J dropped 2 bases, with 18 bases sitting between them. No patient had received any treatment before thyroid surgery. Per the original methods: For papillary thyroid cancer, a distant-metastasis classifier was constructed from CDR3 differences observed across clinicopathological groups. TCRdb re-processed the PCR reads through MiXCR. The V and J calls and clone size come from TCRdb's table, not from the authors' own analysis. This sample has approximately 21,000 clones, with 27% found just once. The sample was blood. The clonotype originates from a female donor with papillary thyroid cancer or a benign thyroid nodule (not recorded which). Some clones in this sample may be carry-over from other donors' samples. This chain links TRBV24-1 with TRBJ2-2; D is perhaps TRBD1 (6 bases). The CDR3 bases are TGTGCCACCAGTGATTTGCAGACACCGCAGGGGAGTAACACCGGGGAGCTGTTTTTT. Amino acid sequence: CATSDLQTPQGSNTGELFF.